This T cell receptor (beta chain) was observed in a study of shared clonotypes between healthy human individuals. Findings and limits, study-wide: Investigators collected only blood, and repertoires in tissues likely differ. Some naive CD4 clonotypes, 4.5% to 5.5%, turned up in common across several donors.

The sorted-subset replicate PCRs were given 200 ng DNA, which is approximately 30,000 T cell genomes. TCRdb keeps only in-frame clones here, not all; method: immunoSEQ multiplex PCR. This sample has about 590,000 clones, with roughly 95% found just once. Trimming removed 3 bases at V and 9 bases at J, with 5 bases between. This CDR3 spans 11 amino acids. The V gene's germline CDR1 is SGHDN and CDR2 FVKESK. With regard to this clone: What it recognizes is unknown.

Naive-designated CD8 cells lacked CD45RO, were positively enriched for CCR7, and omitted terminally differentiated effector memory CD45RA+ cells. The TCR originated in a woman aged 25 to 45 in good health. The chain combines TRBV14 with TRBJ2-2, with D hard to call. Input material: naive CD8+ T cells sorted from blood. CDR3 amino acids: CASSHNRELFF. In DNA form, the CDR3 reads TGTGCCAGCAGCCACAACCGGGAGCTGTTTTTT.